This TCR beta chain was sequenced for a study of shared clonotypes between healthy human individuals. The study's findings and limits: In this cohort, only blood was sampled, and tissue repertoires likely differ. Sharing across four donors was highest in naive CD4 (approximately 5%) and lowest in memory CD8 (0.4%).

The germline CDR1 and CDR2 sequences are LNHNV and YYDKDF (reference sequence). The CDR3 spans 14 residues. V was cut by 8 bases and J by 5 bases, with 17 bases left in between. In the source study's methods: There were no quality scores in the junction-only immunoSEQ sequences, so filtering differed. Repertoires were generated with immunoSEQ multiplex PCR, while TCRdb's copy carries only in-frame clones and drops some. The D gene and trimming were derived from the DNA, and the V and J assignments and clone size from that table. The profile shows some 700,000 clones, 90% of them singletons. On this clone: Its antigen is currently unknown.

The TCR sequence derives from a man between 18 and 29 years old in good health. Some clones in this sample may be carry-over from other donors' samples. The chain is built from TRBV15 and TRBJ2-3; D uncertain. Input material: memory CD8+ T cells from PBMCs. The subset is: CD45RO+ cells pooled with CCR7-negative TemRA cells. The CDR3 DNA follows: TGTGCCACCCAACGCGCGTCTTCCATAGATACGCAGTATTTT. It codes for CATQRASSIDTQYF.